This TCR beta chain was profiled in a study of spatial heterogeneity in lung cancer (dated by TCRdb to 2018 to 2020). About the full investigation: The donors were some 76 patients from the lung TRACERx cohort who had early-stage, untreated non-small cell lung cancer. Follow-up PBMC samples were sequenced whenever available, with the median time to follow-up being two to three years after resection. Beta-chain transcripts were consistently detected in greater numbers than alpha-chain transcripts, which likely reflected higher beta-chain transcript abundance. In the raw uncorrected reads, each unique combination of TCR and UMI appeared more than ten times on average. In non-small cell lung cancer, the study quantitatively compared TCR alpha and beta repertoires across several tumor regions, matched nontumor lung, and blood. The study linked features of the TCR repertoire to counts of nonsynonymous mutations, which were determined by whole-exome sequencing of tumor tissue. Both alpha and beta chains were TCR-sequenced in samples taken at surgery, namely 220 tumor regions, under 80 matched nontumor lung samples and 45 to 60 PBMC samples. Beyond this particular receptor, the publication reports: Ubiquitous expanded tumor TCRs showed up in blood more often at tumor resection than at routine follow-up. Only 15 or so patients were included in the comparisons of baseline and follow-up blood repertoires. Confirming at a functional level the hypothesis that regional TCRs recognize regional mutations was considered to require additional single-cell paired TCR alpha and beta sequencing.

Receptors were amplified or captured by 5' RACE. These reads were obtained on a NextSeq 500. The TCR library protocol attached a unique molecular identifier to each TCR cDNA molecule to allow correction of PCR and sequencing errors. The authors' analysis ran thus. TCR identification, UMI-based error correction and CDR3 extraction were all carried out with Decombinator tools. TCRs above a frequency of 2 per 1,000, corresponding to the top 1% of the tumor frequency distribution, were defined as expanded. Rényi diversity was computed with the R vegan package after subsampling each repertoire 100 times to 5,000 TCRs. CDR3 similarity networks were built from amino acid triplet string-kernel similarity, with CDR3s being connected when pairwise similarity was above 0.82. The public sequencing data were trimmed at Q25 with fastp and processed into clonotypes with MiXCR by TCRdb, which kept only in-frame beta chains. CDR3 protein sequences are deduplicated, and each keeps its most common genes and DNA. TCRdb, not the authors, supplied the V and J calls. A total of around 120,000 distinct CDR3 sequences appear in this sample, 9.5% to 15% of them only once. The top ten clonotypes cover over 15% of the sample.

Read against the paper, the sample's time point label means: blood at routine non-recurrence follow-up after resection. Whole RNA extracted from tumor and nontumor lung tissue, or from cryopreserved PBMC samples, was used for TCR sequencing without cell sorting. Patients were selected for TCR sequencing only if sufficient RNA was available from at least two tumor regions. From the cysteine through the phenylalanine, the CDR3 covers 15 amino acids. Only the CDR3 portion is preserved as DNA: 45 bases, with reading frame beginning at the first base. As encoded in the germline V gene, CDR1 is MNHEY while CDR2 is SVGAGI. Trimming removed 2 bases from V and 2 bases from J, leaving 12 bases between the germline ends. This clonotype has just a few counts. There is no known antigen for this receptor. No base-level quality is on record; no much larger clone is a single base apart.

The V and J genes are TRBV6-5 and TRBJ2-5; a tentative D match to TRBD1 spans 5 bases. This receptor was taken from a male donor with early-stage non-small cell lung cancer. Sequenced here: PBMCs, sampled at follow-up. The CDR3 region: CASSYHFDSQETQYF. The DNA reads TGTGCCAGCAGTTACCACTTTGACAGTCAAGAGACCCAGTACTTC.